The 29 T cell receptor beta chains given below trace back to one sample, sequenced in a study of cytomegalovirus exposure and HLA in healthy donors. The PCR used 60 Vbeta and 13 Jbeta primers. Method: immunoSEQ multiplex PCR; TCRdb's copy keeps in-frame clones and lacks some. The sample shows a few hundred thousand clones, roughly 80% of them seen only once. Sequencing input: PBMCs. All receptors come from a girl under 10 years old in good health and CMV-seronegative.

The V call is TRBV15, the J call TRBJ2-7; TRBD1 matches at 7 bases. The CDR3 is made up of 15 amino acids. After removal of 0 bases from V and 4 bases from J, the junction contained 6 bases not matched to a gene. Per the germline V gene, CDR1 is LNHNV and CDR2 is YYDKDF (reference sequence). CDR3 residues: CATSREQGWRYEQYF. In DNA, the CDR3 is TGTGCCACCAGCAGAGAACAGGGGTGGCGTTACGAGCAGTACTTC.

CDR3 residues: CASSTGTRGVGTEAFF. CDR3 nucleotides: TGTGCCAGCAGTACCGGGACCCGGGGGGTGGGGACTGAAGCTTTCTTT. This chain joins TRBV27 and TRBJ1-1; weak D call: TRBD1 (5 bases). There are 16 residues in the CDR3. V lost 5 bases and J lost 5, with 21 bases in between. CDR1 is MNHEY, CDR2 SMNVEV, per germline (reference sequence).

This chain joins TRBV4-1 and TRBJ1-1, with 8 bases lining up with TRBD1. V was clipped by 6 bases and J by 6 bases; unmatched bases: 9. The CDR3 is made up of 14 amino acids. CDR1 is MGHRA, CDR2 YSYEKL, per germline. CDR3 DNA: TGCGCCAGCAGAAAACAGGGGGAGGTCGCTGAAGCTTTCTTT. Its protein product is CASRKQGEVAEAFF.

V is TRBV7-9 and J is TRBJ2-7, with D perhaps matching TRBD2 (6 bases). V was clipped by 5 bases and J by 0 bases, with 14 bases between them. The CDR3 consists of 15 residues. Germline values: CDR1 SEHNR, CDR2 FQNEAQ (reference sequence). CDR3 coding DNA: TGTGCCAGCAGCCGGTCCGGGGGAAACTCCTACGAGCAGTACTTC. It specifies CASSRSGGNSYEQYF.

The table lists this clone with a count of one. The chain couples TRBV11-2 to TRBJ2-6, with D perhaps matching TRBD1 (6 bases). The germline CDR1 and CDR2 sequences are SGHAT and FQNNGV. The CDR3 is made up of 15 amino acids. V was cut by 4 bases and J by 2 bases, with 9 bases left in between. The CDR3 reads CASSYSGAGANVLTF. DNA for the CDR3: TGTGCCAGCAGCTACTCAGGGGCTGGGGCCAACGTCCTGACTTTC. Full variable domain (rest looked up from reference TRBV11-2 and TRBJ2-6): EAGVAQSPRYKIIEKRQSVAFWCNPISGHATLYWYQQILGQGPKLLIQFQNNGVVDDSQLPKDRFSAERLKGVDSTLKIQPAKLEDSAVYLCASSYSGAGANVLTFGAGSRLTVL.

The gene calls are TRBV6-1 and TRBJ1-6, with 8 bases lining up with TRBD1. Germline CDR1 MNHNS, CDR2 SASEGT. The CDR3 consists of 15 residues. The junction had 5 bases not matched to a gene; V was cut back by 4 bases and J by 6 bases. The CDR3 region is CASSGPGQANSPLHF. The CDR3 coding sequence is TGTGCCAGCAGTGGACCGGGACAGGCTAATTCACCCCTCCACTTT.

The chain uses TRBV28 and TRBJ2-2, with 7 bases matching TRBD2. CDR1 and CDR2 (germline): MDHEN, SYDVKM. After removal of 1 base from V and 4 bases from J, the junction contained 6 bases not matched to a gene. The length of the CDR3 is 16 residues. This CDR3 reads CASSLSRGSGTGELFF. In DNA form, the CDR3 reads TGTGCCAGCAGTTTATCCCGCGGGAGTGGCACCGGGGAGCTGTTTTTT.

The V call is TRBV5-1, the J call TRBJ2-3; tentatively, D is TRBD2 (6 bases). The CDR3 contains 17 residues. Germline V gives CDR1 SGHRS, CDR2 YFSETQ. V lost 4 bases and J 1 base, leaving 19 bases between the germline ends. The CDR3 is CASSIITSSGGTDTQYF. The CDR3 nucleotides are TGCGCCAGCAGCATAATTACTAGCTCCGGCGGCACAGATACGCAGTATTTT.

The J gene is TRBJ1-3, the V gene TRBV10-2, with 7 nucleotides matching TRBD1. V lost 6 bases to trimming and J lost 0 bases; unmatched junction nucleotides: 11. The CDR3 has 17 residues. Germline CDR1 reads WSHSY; CDR2 reads SAAADI. The CDR3 sequence: CASRIGLSGGSGNTIYF. The CDR3, as DNA: TGCGCCAGCAGGATCGGCCTCTCAGGGGGCTCTGGAAACACCATATATTTT.

The chain has TRBV6-1 and TRBJ2-6; D possibly corresponds to TRBD1 (6 bases). V lost 5 bases and J lost 2, with 10 bases in between. The CDR3 sequence is 15 residues long. Per the germline V gene, CDR1 is MNHNS and CDR2 is SASEGT. CDR3 coding DNA: TGTGCCAGCAGTACAGGGTTTACTGGGGCCAACGTCCTGACTTTC. Amino acid sequence: CASSTGFTGANVLTF.

Here the CDR3 DNA reads TGCGCCAGCAGCTTGGACCTCCGGGACAGGGACTCCTACGAGCAGTACTTC. Its protein is CASSLDLRDRDSYEQYF. The J gene is TRBJ2-7, the V gene TRBV5-1; 9 bases map to TRBD1. The CDR3 contains 17 residues. Germline V CDR1 and CDR2: SGHRS, YFSETQ. The V gene end was trimmed by 0 bases and the J gene end by 0 bases; junction bases not matched to a gene: 7.

The V call is TRBV7-9, the J call TRBJ2-5, with TRBD2 matching 12 bases. The CDR3 extends over 15 amino acids. Germline loops: CDR1 SEHNR, CDR2 FQNEAQ (reference sequence). V shed 5 bases, J shed 5 bases, and the junction held 6 bases outside the gene matches. CDR3 sequence: CASSALAGGPETQYF. For the CDR3, the DNA is TGTGCCAGCAGCGCGCTAGCGGGAGGGCCGGAGACCCAGTACTTC.

In its sample, this clone was seen a few times. V is TRBV5-1 and J is TRBJ1-1, with D hard to call. Germline V gene sequence: CDR1 SGHRS, CDR2 YFSETQ. With 0 bases removed from V and 3 bases from J, the gap between germline ends came to 12 bases. CDR3 length: 15 amino acids. CDR3 bases: TGCGCCAGCAGCTTGGTTGCACCGAGGGACACTGAAGCTTTCTTT. This gives the protein CASSLVAPRDTEAFF.

V and J are TRBV5-1 and TRBJ2-3; D possibly corresponds to TRBD2 (5 bases). The CDR3 consists of 16 residues. Per germline, CDR1 SGHRS and CDR2 YFSETQ. The V and J ends lost 3 bases and 0 bases respectively, with 14 bases between them. Here the CDR3 DNA reads TGCGCCAGCAGCTCCGCTTCTGGCGGGAGCACAGATACGCAGTATTTT. Translating it yields CASSSASGGSTDTQYF.

The rearrangement links TRBV19 to TRBJ2-3, with 12 bases matching TRBD1. CDR1 and CDR2 (germline): LNHDA, SQIVND (reference sequence). The CDR3 contains 16 residues. Trimming removed 3 bases from V and 6 bases from J; junction bases left unmatched: 7. The CDR3 loop reads CASSMGTGQGADTQYF. CDR3 nucleotide sequence: TGTGCCAGTAGTATGGGCACGGGACAGGGGGCGGATACGCAGTATTTT. The whole variable domain, remainder taken from reference TRBV19 and TRBJ2-3, is DGGITQSPKYLFRKEGQNVTLSCEQNLNHDAMYWYRQDPGQGLRLIYYSQIVNDFQKGDIAEGYSVSREKKESFPLTVTSAQKNPTAFYLCASSMGTGQGADTQYFGPGTRLTVL.

The V and J genes are TRBV6-5 and TRBJ2-7; a weak D match, TRBD2 (7 bases). CDR3 length: 15 residues. Looked up from germline, CDR1 is MNHEY and CDR2 is SVGAGI. Trimming pared 6 bases from V and 4 bases from J, leaving 19 bases between. DNA of the CDR3: TGTGCCAGCAGCCCCTATAGGGGGGGGTCTTACGAGCAGTACTTC. Translating it yields CASSPYRGGSYEQYF.

This clone was found once. The rearrangement links TRBV5-6 to TRBJ2-5; D ambiguous. The germline V and J ends were trimmed by 0 bases and 7 bases, with 7 bases remaining between them. Germline CDR1 is SGHDT and CDR2 is YYEEEE. This CDR3 spans 12 amino acids. CDR3: CASSLATGTQYF. The CDR3 DNA is TGTGCCAGCAGCTTGGCGACTGGGACCCAGTACTTC.

The chain employs TRBV6-6 and TRBJ2-5, with D maybe TRBD1 (6 bases). CDR1 is MNHNY and CDR2 is SVGAGI in the germline V gene (reference sequence). V was clipped by 2 bases and J by 5 bases, with 6 bases between them. This CDR3 contains 12 residues. Written as DNA, the CDR3 is TGTGCCAGCAGTTACGGGGGCGAGACCCAGTACTTC. Translation: CASSYGGETQYF.

The rearrangement joins TRBV7-3 to TRBJ2-3; unclear D gene. With 2 bases removed from V and 4 bases from J, the gap between germline ends came to 13 bases. The CDR3 spans 15 residues. From germline, CDR1 is SGHTA and CDR2 FQGTGA. This CDR3 is CASSLQGSGSDTQYF. CDR3 bases: TGTGCCAGCAGCTTACAAGGATCGGGTTCAGATACGCAGTATTTT.

The V and J genes are TRBV10-3 and TRBJ2-6, with 7 bases fitting TRBD1. CDR1 and CDR2 (germline): ENHRY, SYGVKD. This CDR3 is built from 16 residues. The V gene end was trimmed by 8 bases and the J gene end by 2 bases; junction bases not matched to a gene: 9. The CDR3 region has the DNA TGTGCCATCCTACCAGGGGGAATCACTGGGGCCAACGTCCTGACTTTC. The encoded protein is CAILPGGITGANVLTF.

This rearrangement joins TRBV2 to TRBJ2-7; 7 bases line up with TRBD1. The V and J ends lost 4 bases and 5 bases, in that order; junction bases with no gene match: 8. There are 14 residues in the CDR3. Germline V gives CDR1 SNHLY, CDR2 FYNNEI. In DNA, the CDR3 is TGTGCCAGCAGTGTAGTCAGGGGGAGCAACGAGCAGTACTTC. Amino acids: CASSVVRGSNEQYF.

The chain combines TRBV29-1 with TRBJ1-1; possibly TRBD1 for D (5 bases). The ends were cut back, 7 bases at V and 11 bases at J, with 14 bases in the middle. The CDR3 length is 10 residues. CDR1 and CDR2 (germline): SQVTM, ANQGSEA. CDR3 protein: CSAGDSLAFF. CDR3 coding DNA: TGCAGCGCCGGGGACTCGCTGGCTTTCTTT. The whole variable domain, remainder taken from reference TRBV29-1 and TRBJ1-1, is SAVISQKPSRDICQRGTSLTIQCQVDSQVTMMFWYRQQPGQSLTLIATANQGSEATYESGFVIDKFPISRPNLTFSTLTVSNMSPEDSSIYLCSAGDSLAFFGQGTRLTVV.

The chain employs TRBV6-1 and TRBJ1-2; D perhaps matches TRBD1 (6 bases). The germline V gene has CDR1 MNHNS and CDR2 SASEGT. Deletions cut 6 bases from V and 4 bases from J, with 21 bases between. This CDR3 spans 16 amino acids. The CDR3 bases are TGTGCCAGCAGCGAACCTCCTCGGAGAGGGGGCTATGGCTACACCTTC. This gives the protein CASSEPPRRGGYGYTF.

The gene calls are TRBV5-4 and TRBJ1-5; unclear D gene. This CDR3 is 14 amino acids long. Looked up from germline, CDR1 is SGHNT and CDR2 is YYREEE (reference sequence). Trimming shortened V by 4 bases and J by 3 bases, and 11 bases separated the two germline ends. Here the CDR3 reads CASSMDANNQPQHF. The CDR3 DNA reads as TGTGCCAGCAGCATGGACGCGAACAATCAGCCCCAGCATTTT.

This chain uses TRBV6-5 with TRBJ1-1, with a tentative D call TRBD1 (6 bases). Germline lookup yields CDR1 MNHEY and CDR2 SVGAGI. The V end was cut by 2 bases, the J end by 0 bases, with 10 bases between. The CDR3 covers 15 residues. CDR3 sequence (DNA): TGTGCCAGCAGTTACAATCAGGGGATGAACACTGAAGCTTTCTTT. This gives the protein CASSYNQGMNTEAFF.

The rearrangement joins TRBV5-6 to TRBJ2-1; no firm D call. The V gene's germline CDR1 is SGHDT and CDR2 YYEEEE. This CDR3 is 14 amino acids long. The V end lost 0 bases, the J end lost 3 bases, and 7 bases lay between the germline ends. The CDR3 DNA is TGTGCCAGCAGCTTGGGTCAGTACTACAATGAGCAGTTCTTC. This codes for CASSLGQYYNEQFF.

This sequence joins TRBV19 and TRBJ2-2; TRBD1 agrees at 9 bases. The CDR3 spans 15 residues. Unmatched junction bases numbered 7, after V lost 5 bases and J lost 6 bases. Germline CDR1 reads LNHDA; CDR2 reads SQIVND (reference sequence). CDR3 region: CASSPGTGTPGELFF. The DNA of the CDR3 is TGTGCCAGTAGTCCCGGGACAGGGACCCCCGGGGAGCTGTTTTTT.

The chain carries TRBV6-5 and TRBJ2-3, with 8 bases that match TRBD2. The CDR3 runs to 14 residues. The germline V gene encodes CDR1 MNHEY and CDR2 SVGAGI. V lost 6 bases, J lost 1 base, and 3 bases stayed unmatched. DNA for the CDR3: TGTGCCAGCAGCGGGACTAGTCGCACAGATACGCAGTATTTT. Translation: CASSGTSRTDTQYF.

This chain joins TRBV5-5 and TRBJ1-2; D may be TRBD1 (5 bases). The V end lost 1 base, the J end lost 8 bases, and 12 bases lay between the germline ends. The CDR3 runs 13 residues. Germline values: CDR1 SGHKS, CDR2 YYEKEE (reference sequence). CDR3 sequence reads: CASSLIRGNGYTF. The CDR3 coding sequence is TGTGCCAGCAGCTTGATTAGGGGCAACGGCTACACCTTC.